Shown below are 31 T cell receptor beta chains from a single sample sequenced in a study of blood T cell repertoires in COVID-19. The protocol was immunoSEQ multiplex PCR, while the TCRdb copy is restricted to in-frame clones and leaves out a portion. This table holds roughly 140,000 clones, approximately 85% found once. Sequenced material: peripheral blood. Every receptor here comes from a man aged 45-60 years with acute or convalescent COVID-19.

The V gene is TRBV28, the J gene TRBJ1-1; TRBD1 matches 7 bases. Germline trimming cut 3 bases from V and 7 bases from J; bases unmatched to any gene: 8. Looked up from germline, CDR1 is MDHEN and CDR2 is SYDVKM. This CDR3 region has 14 residues. Written as DNA, the CDR3 is TGTGCCAGCAGTTTGCAGGGACAGACACTTGAAGCTTTCTTT. Residues: CASSLQGQTLEAFF.

This chain connects TRBV24-1 to TRBJ2-2, with D perhaps TRBD1 (5 bases). CDR1 and CDR2 from the germline V gene are KGHDR and SFDVKD. Between the trimmed V and J ends, which lost 3 bases and 3 bases, there was a span of 10 bases. The CDR3 runs 15 residues. As DNA, the CDR3 is TGTGCCACCAGTGATCCCGGCAGGGACACCGGGGAGCTGTTTTTT. It is translated as CATSDPGRDTGELFF.

This clone was picked up one time. The chain employs TRBV28 and TRBJ1-1; 10 positions agree with TRBD1. V was pared by 3 bases and J by 4 bases, with 8 bases of the junction left unmatched. The CDR3 contains 16 residues. Germline CDR1 is MDHEN and CDR2 is SYDVKM. The DNA of the CDR3 is TGTGCCAGCAGTTTGCAGACAGGGGGCGCAGGCACTGAAGCTTTCTTT. Translation gives CASSLQTGGAGTEAFF. Filled out from reference TRBV28 and TRBJ1-1, the complete variable domain reads DVKVTQSSRYLVKRTGEKVFLECVQDMDHENMFWYRQDPGLGLRLIYFSYDVKMKEKGDIPEGYSVSREKKERFSLILESASTNQTSMYLCASSLQTGGAGTEAFFGQGTRLTVV.

The chain couples TRBV9 to TRBJ1-2; TRBD1 aligns across 7 bases. The V and J ends lost 0 bases and 6 bases, in that order; junction bases with no gene match: 2. This CDR3 has 13 residues. The germline V gene has CDR1 SGDLS and CDR2 YYNGEE. As DNA, the CDR3 is TGTGCCAGCAGCGTAGGACAGGGCCATGGCTACACCTTC. Translation gives CASSVGQGHGYTF.

The chain has TRBV10-3 and TRBJ2-7; maybe TRBD1 (5 bases). The CDR3 length is 12 residues. Germline values: CDR1 ENHRY, CDR2 SYGVKD. V was cut by 7 bases and J by 6 bases, with 13 bases left in between. The CDR3 DNA sequence: TGTGCCATCAAAAGGGCAGGGTCCGAGCAGTACTTC. As protein: CAIKRAGSEQYF.

The J gene is TRBJ2-7, the V gene TRBV12-3 or TRBV12-4; D is possibly TRBD2 (5 bases). Trimming took 6 bases from V and 3 from J, leaving 12 bases between them. This CDR3 contains 13 residues. The CDR3 here is CASRNGGLYEQYF. Written as DNA, the CDR3 is TGTGCCAGCAGGAATGGCGGACTCTACGAGCAGTACTTC.

The rearrangement joins TRBV11-2 to TRBJ2-2, with 11 bases matching TRBD2. Unmatched junction bases numbered 4, after V lost 1 base and J lost 9 bases. CDR3 length: 15 amino acids. Germline loops: CDR1 SGHAT, CDR2 FQNNGV. CDR3 nucleotide sequence: TGTGCCAGCAGCTTAGGACTAGCGGGATACCGGGAGCTGTTTTTT. Its translation: CASSLGLAGYRELFF.

The V call is TRBV5-4, the J call TRBJ2-7; 10 nucleotides line up with TRBD1. This CDR3 has 16 amino acids. Germline CDR1 and CDR2: SGHNT and YYREEE (reference sequence). J lost 4 bases, V lost 4 bases, and 11 bases had no gene match. CDR3 sequence reads: CASSPQPGTGVYEQYF. CDR3 DNA: TGTGCCAGCAGCCCCCAACCCGGGACAGGGGTTTACGAGCAGTACTTC.

V usage is TRBV12-5 and J usage is TRBJ1-2; no firm D call. V shed 1 base and J shed 8 bases, with 11 bases lying between them. The germline CDR1 and CDR2 sequences are LGHNT and FRNRAP. This CDR3 contains 13 residues. CDR3 loop: CASGLERADGYTF. The CDR3 bases are TGTGCTAGTGGTTTGGAGCGGGCGGACGGCTACACCTTC.

The chain carries TRBV7-9 and TRBJ2-3; D may be TRBD2 (5 bases). The V end was cut by 5 bases, the J end by 6 bases, with 9 bases between. The germline V gene encodes CDR1 SEHNR and CDR2 FQNEAQ (reference sequence). CDR3 length equals 12 residues. CDR3 in DNA: TGTGCCAGCAGCCGCCGAGGGGATACGCAGTATTTT. This encodes CASSRRGDTQYF.

This chain joins TRBV27 and TRBJ2-7, with D tentatively TRBD1 (6 bases). Germline loops: CDR1 MNHEY, CDR2 SMNVEV (reference sequence). V was clipped by 9 bases and J by 3 bases, with 18 bases between them. The CDR3 sequence is 14 residues long. CDR3 nucleotide sequence: TGTGCCAGGGACCGTCGGACAGACAACTACGAGCAGTACTTC. Residues: CARDRRTDNYEQYF.

This clone has more than one count but fewer than ten. This chain's CDR3 is CASSLWSVRDTEAFF. CDR3 DNA sequence: TGTGCCAGCAGCTTATGGAGCGTCAGGGACACTGAAGCTTTCTTT. The chain carries TRBV11-2 and TRBJ1-1, with D possibly matching TRBD1 (5 bases). The germline CDR1 and CDR2 sequences are SGHAT and FQNNGV. The V end was cut by 2 bases, the J end by 3 bases, with 13 bases between. This CDR3 has 15 residues.

The chain employs TRBV19 and TRBJ2-7; TRBD1 is a possible D gene (5 bases). CDR3 length: 15 residues. Trimming pared 2 bases from V and 1 base from J, leaving 12 bases between. In germline, CDR1 is LNHDA, CDR2 SQIVND (reference sequence). The CDR3 DNA sequence: TGTGCCAGTAGTATAATTACAGGTGGGTCCTACGAGCAGTACTTC. Translated, it gives CASSIITGGSYEQYF.

The chain has TRBV11-3 and TRBJ2-7, with 9 bases that match TRBD1. The CDR3 runs to 15 residues. From germline, CDR1 is SGHNT and CDR2 YENEEA. J gave up 3 bases and V 5 bases, and 8 bases lay outside the gene matches. The CDR3: CASSLGTGRSYEQYF. As DNA, the CDR3 is TGTGCCAGCAGCCTAGGGACAGGGAGAAGCTACGAGCAGTACTTC.

The chain carries TRBV12-3 or TRBV12-4 and TRBJ2-7; TRBD2 might be the D (6 bases). Trimming left V 3 bases short and J 6 bases short, with 12 bases between. The CDR3 covers 13 residues. The CDR3: CASSLGGPREQYF. The CDR3 region has the DNA TGTGCCAGCAGTTTGGGGGGTCCCCGCGAGCAGTACTTC.

In this sample, this clone turned up a few times. This chain joins TRBV30 and TRBJ1-2; TRBD1 might be the D (5 bases). Trimming pared 3 bases from V and 5 bases from J, leaving 10 bases between. This CDR3 comprises 12 residues. Germline CDR1 reads GTSNPN; CDR2 reads SVGIG (reference sequence). For the CDR3, the DNA is TGTGCCTGGAGCCAGGGCCTTTATGGCTACACCTTC. It translates to CAWSQGLYGYTF.

The chain links TRBV19 to TRBJ1-2; 10 bases fit TRBD1. The junction had 14 bases not matched to a gene; V was cut back by 5 bases and J by 8 bases. CDR3 length: 16 residues. Germline CDR1 and CDR2: LNHDA and SQIVND (reference sequence). CDR3 loop: CASSSGTGVRWGGYTF. CDR3 nucleotide sequence: TGTGCCAGTAGTTCCGGGACAGGGGTGAGATGGGGAGGCTACACCTTC.

The chain is built from TRBV6-1 and TRBJ1-6; TRBD1 matches at 9 bases. The junction had 4 bases not matched to a gene; V was cut back by 0 bases and J by 10 bases. Germline CDR1 is MNHNS and CDR2 is SASEGT. The CDR3 is 15 amino acids. CDR3 coding DNA: TGTGCCAGCAGTGAAGCAGGACAGGGGAAATCACCCCTCCACTTT. This codes for CASSEAGQGKSPLHF.

The genes are TRBV9 and TRBJ1-2, with D possibly being TRBD1 (6 bases). Per the germline V gene, CDR1 is SGDLS and CDR2 is YYNGEE. The CDR3 consists of 16 residues. V was clipped by 7 bases and J by 1 base, with 20 bases between them. The CDR3 DNA reads as TGTGCCAGCGGGGACAATCAGAAGCGTTTTAACTATGGCTACACCTTC. Protein: CASGDNQKRFNYGYTF.

This clone was recorded once. The chain has TRBV24-1 and TRBJ1-6, with D unresolved. The CDR3 totals 13 residues. The V and J ends lost 7 bases and 0 bases respectively, with 3 bases between them. Germline CDR1 KGHDR, CDR2 SFDVKD. The CDR3 here is CATSHSYNSPLHF. CDR3 coding DNA: TGTGCCACCAGCCACTCCTATAATTCACCCCTCCACTTT.

The gene calls are TRBV10-1 and TRBJ2-7, with 7 bases matching TRBD1. The CDR3 consists of 14 residues. V shed 3 bases, J shed 2 bases, and the junction held 4 bases outside the gene matches. Germline CDR1 reads WNHNN; CDR2 reads SYGVQD (reference sequence). The DNA of the CDR3 is TGCGCCAGCAGTGACGACAGGGACCCCTACGAGCAGTACTTC. Protein product: CASSDDRDPYEQYF.

This clone was recorded only once. CDR3 sequence reads: CAWSHETGGGTQYF. CDR3 nucleotide sequence: TGTGCCTGGAGCCATGAAACAGGGGGAGGTACGCAGTATTTT. The chain has TRBV30 and TRBJ2-3, with TRBD1 matching 8 bases. V lost 3 bases and J lost 8; bases outside the gene matches: 10. The germline V gene encodes CDR1 GTSNPN and CDR2 SVGIG (reference sequence). CDR3 size: 14 residues.

This chain uses TRBV5-8 with TRBJ1-3; TRBD1 matches at 7 bases. Germline V lookup: CDR1 SGHTS, CDR2 YDEGEE. The trim removed 2 bases at V and 1 base at J, leaving 6 bases unmatched. The CDR3 consists of 16 residues. CDR3 loop: CASSFRAGGSGNTIYF. The CDR3 DNA reads TGTGCCAGCAGCTTTAGGGCAGGGGGTTCTGGAAACACCATATATTTT.

CDR3 sequence reads: CASSLMGYRVETQYF. CDR3 nucleotides: TGTGCCAGCAGCCTCATGGGGTACAGGGTCGAGACCCAGTACTTC. The rearrangement links TRBV3-1 (or the pseudogene TRBV3-2) to TRBJ2-5; D is possibly TRBD1 (6 bases). CDR1 LGHDT and CDR2 YNNKEL come from the germline V gene (reference sequence). This CDR3 contains 15 residues. V was clipped by 4 bases and J by 5 bases, with 17 bases between them.

This clone has just a few counts. The rearrangement links TRBV28 to TRBJ1-5; 7 bases map to TRBD1. Trimming took 1 base from V and 4 from J; bases not matched to a gene: 22. The CDR3 contains 21 residues. Germline V gene data show CDR1 as MDHEN and CDR2 as SYDVKM. CDR3 in amino acids: CASSLSGAIYDRALANQPQHF. The DNA of the CDR3 is TGTGCCAGCAGTTTATCAGGGGCGATATACGACAGGGCGCTAGCGAATCAGCCCCAGCATTTT.

The chain recombines TRBV2 with TRBJ1-1; perhaps TRBD1 as D (6 bases). This CDR3 spans 14 amino acids. Germline lookup yields CDR1 SNHLY and CDR2 FYNNEI. V lost 6 bases and J lost 0, with 11 bases in between. The CDR3 DNA reads TGTGCCAGCAGAGAGAGGGGGATGAACACTGAAGCTTTCTTT. This codes for CASRERGMNTEAFF.

In its sample, this clone was seen once. This sequence joins TRBV11-2 and TRBJ1-1; 8 bases agree with TRBD1. CDR3 length equals 13 residues. The V segment lost 5 bases and the J segment 3 bases; nucleotides outside the gene matches: 2. Per the germline V gene, CDR1 is SGHAT and CDR2 is FQNNGV. Here the CDR3 DNA reads TGTGCCAGCAGCCTGGACAGGGACACTGAAGCTTTCTTT. Translated: CASSLDRDTEAFF.

The gene calls are TRBV11-3 and TRBJ2-7; 9 positions match TRBD1. The CDR3 totals 15 residues. Germline values: CDR1 SGHNT, CDR2 YENEEA. The junction had 8 bases not matched to a gene; V was cut back by 5 bases and J by 3 bases. CDR3 protein: CASSPGTGKDYEQYF. The CDR3 region has the DNA TGTGCCAGCAGCCCTGGGACAGGGAAGGACTACGAGCAGTACTTC. The variable domain in full, completed from reference TRBV11-3 and TRBJ2-7, reads EAGVVQSPRYKIIEKKQPVAFWCNPISGHNTLYWYLQNLGQGPELLIRYENEEAVDDSQLPKDRFSAERLKGVDSTLKIQPAELGDSAVYLCASSPGTGKDYEQYFGPGTRLTVT.

This clone was seen more than once but under ten times. The chain couples TRBV3-1 (or the pseudogene TRBV3-2) to TRBJ1-1; no clear D. The CDR3 runs to 15 residues. The V gene's germline CDR1 is LGHDT and CDR2 YNNKEL (reference sequence). Trimming cost V 0 bases and J 4 bases, with 12 bases left between them. CDR3 DNA: TGTGCCAGCAGCCAAGAGTGGGTGTCGGGCACTGAAGCTTTCTTT. It is translated as CASSQEWVSGTEAFF.

This clone was recorded a few times. The V gene is TRBV3-1 (or the pseudogene TRBV3-2), the J gene TRBJ2-7, with a weak D call TRBD2 (6 bases). Germline V gene lookup returns CDR1 LGHDT and CDR2 YNNKEL (reference sequence). Trimming removed 0 bases at V and 5 bases at J, with 20 bases between. This CDR3 contains 17 residues. DNA of the CDR3: TGTGCCAGCAGCCAAGATCTCGGGACTCCTTACATCCACGAGCAGTACTTC. Amino acid sequence: CASSQDLGTPYIHEQYF.

The V gene is TRBV2, the J gene TRBJ1-5; 7 bases are a match to TRBD1. Per the germline V gene, CDR1 is SNHLY and CDR2 is FYNNEI. The CDR3 has 14 residues. Trimming cost V 5 bases and J 4 bases; bases outside gene matches: 5. CDR3 DNA sequence: TGTGCCAGCAGTAAGACAGGGTCAAATCAGCCCCAGCATTTT. Translated, it gives CASSKTGSNQPQHF.